This TCR beta chain derives from a study of shared clonotypes between healthy human individuals. Whole-study results and caveats: Clonotype sharing across donors was expected to vary with sequencing depth.

Naive CD8 cells lacked CD45RO and underwent positive selection for CCR7, leaving out terminally differentiated effector memory CD45RA+ cells. Regarding this clone: Its antigen is undetermined.

The CDR3 runs 16 residues. V was trimmed by 0 bases and J by 3 bases, leaving 15 bases between them. The germline gives CDR1 MGHRA, CDR2 YSYEKL. The method was immunoSEQ multiplex PCR; TCRdb's version includes in-frame clones alone and lacks a portion of them. The sample includes more than 500,000 clones, approximately 96% of them seen just once. V is TRBV4-1 and J is TRBJ2-7, with TRBD2 as a possible D gene (5 bases). This sequence was found in a woman aged 30 to 39 in good health. The sequenced sample was naive CD8+ T cells sorted from blood. CDR3 DNA sequence: TGCGCCAGCAGCCAAGAGAGGTCGAGCGGTTTCTACGAGCAGTACTTC. Translating it yields CASSQERSSGFYEQYF.